This T cell receptor beta chain was identified in a study of human T cells and chemical hapten exposure. Study summary: Researchers reported sensitizing a roughly 2 cm by roughly 2 cm upper inner arm skin site with 2% DPC. Patch testing placed 0.01% DPC on the upper back, with readings at 6 days. Study-level findings and limits: Among TCRs, those above 1 in 1000 frequency were unaffected by DPC sensitization.

Original methodology: Samples held a median of approximately 96,000 TCRs, range 23,224–690,600. MiXCR, run by TCRdb on the RACE reads, gives a single entry per CDR3 protein. TCRdb, not the original authors, processed these V and J calls. The top ten hold roughly 3.6% of the sample, which has tens of thousands of distinct CDR3 sequences, about 11% seen once. In its sample, this clonotype was seen a few times. The antigen is undetermined. Between the trimmed V and J ends, which lost 4 bases and 5 bases, there was a span of 11 bases. This CDR3 has 13 residues. Per the germline V gene, CDR1 is DFQATT and CDR2 is SNEGSKA (reference sequence). The sample's time point: patch test 1, 2 weeks after DPC sensitization. Sample treatment: therapeutic diphenylcyclopropenone sensitization with weekly scalp DPC.

This receptor was taken from a woman in her sixties with alopecia areata. Some clones in this sample may be carry-over from other donors' samples. V gene TRBV20-1 combines with J gene TRBJ1-4; no definite D call. The material sequenced was whole blood, taken in connection with sensitization to the hapten diphenylcyclopropenone (DPC). The CDR3 coding sequence is TGCAGTGCTACGGACGGACTGAATGAAAAACTGTTTTTT. Translating it yields CSATDGLNEKLFF.